The 13 T cell receptor beta chains reported below all come from one sample, sequenced in a study of T cells in Graves' hyperthyroidism and ophthalmopathy. Template material for amplifying TCR beta CDR3 regions consisted of RNA transcripts. The HTBI primer set served for first-round RT-PCR of the TCR CDR3. TCRdb analysed the multiplex PCR reads with MiXCR anew, one entry per CDR3 protein. Of about 250,000 distinct CDR3 sequences listed, approximately 23% were seen once; the top ten hold about a third. The sequencing sample was made of blood. Receptors originate from a woman in her forties with Graves' ophthalmopathy.

The CDR3 coding sequence is TGTGCCAGCACCAGCCCCGCTGCAACTATCTGTGGAAACACCATATATTTT. It yields the protein CASTSPAATICGNTIYF. The gene calls are TRBV6-1 and TRBJ1-3; no clear D. The V gene's germline CDR1 is MNHNS and CDR2 SASEGT. CDR3 length equals 17 residues. V dropped 7 bases and J dropped 3 bases, with 22 bases sitting between them.

The rearrangement uses TRBV29-1 and TRBJ2-7; D may be TRBD1 (5 bases). The CDR3 extends over 13 amino acids. V lost 0 bases and J 3 bases, leaving 9 bases between the germline ends. Germline CDR1 SQVTM, CDR2 ANQGSEA. CDR3 sequence: CSVEDHRNYEQYF. The CDR3 nucleotides are TGCAGCGTTGAAGACCACAGGAACTACGAGCAGTACTTC.

This clonotype appeared many times. The rearrangement links TRBV28 to TRBJ1-2; TRBD1 matches 9 bases. Germline assignment: CDR1 MDHEN and CDR2 SYDVKM. J was trimmed by 3 bases and V by 10 bases; bases with no gene match: 6. The CDR3 extends over 13 amino acids. DNA of the CDR3: TGTGCCACCTTCACAGGGGGCGACTATGGCTACACCTTC. It yields the protein CATFTGGDYGYTF.

This clonotype was recorded at least ten times. The chain links TRBV6-1 to TRBJ1-1; 9 nucleotides line up with TRBD1. The germline V gene encodes CDR1 MNHNS and CDR2 SASEGT. This CDR3 comprises 18 residues. The J segment lost 1 base and the V segment lost 2 bases, leaving 11 bases of the junction unmatched. Here the CDR3 reads CASSEWVGQGGRNTEAFF. For the CDR3, the DNA is TGTGCCAGCAGTGAATGGGTGGGACAGGGCGGGAGGAACACTGAAGCTTTCTTT.

This clonotype was counted ten times or more. In DNA form, the CDR3 reads TGTGCCAGCAGCCGTGAAGCGGGAGGTTACTTCTCTGGGGCCAACGTCCTGACTTTC. This codes for CASSREAGGYFSGANVLTF. The chain carries TRBV6-6 and TRBJ2-6, with 9 nucleotides matching TRBD2. Trimming took 6 bases from V and 0 from J; bases not matched to a gene: 12. There are 19 residues in the CDR3. The germline V gene encodes CDR1 MNHNY and CDR2 SVGAGI (reference sequence).

This clonotype was counted at least ten times. The chain recombines TRBV20-1 with TRBJ1-2; D perhaps matches TRBD1 (6 bases). With 3 bases removed from V and 4 bases from J, the gap between germline ends came to 12 bases. CDR1 is DFQATT and CDR2 is SNEGSKA in the germline V gene (reference sequence). The CDR3 is 13 amino acids. This CDR3 is CSARQTGGYGYTF. DNA of the CDR3: TGCAGTGCTAGGCAGACAGGCGGCTATGGCTACACCTTC.

This clonotype was counted at least ten times. The chain links TRBV2 to TRBJ2-2; D gene uncertain. Germline CDR1 SNHLY, CDR2 FYNNEI. Between the trimmed V and J ends, which lost 2 bases and 5 bases, there was a span of 12 bases. This CDR3 has 15 amino acids. The CDR3 bases are TGTGCCAGCAGTGAAACGGCCCATGTGACCGGGGAGCTGTTTTTT. It translates to CASSETAHVTGELFF. The full variable domain, with the rest looked up from reference TRBV2 and TRBJ2-2, is EPEVTQTPSHQVTQMGQEVILRCVPISNHLYFYWYRQILGQKVEFLVSFYNNEISEKSEIFDDQFSVERPDGSNFTLKIRSTKLEDSAMYFCASSETAHVTGELFFGEGSRLTVL.

The genes are TRBV5-1 and TRBJ2-5; D may be TRBD1 (5 bases). Trimming shortened V by 3 bases and J by 5 bases, and 11 bases separated the two germline ends. Looked up from germline, CDR1 is SGHRS and CDR2 is YFSETQ. The CDR3 runs to 13 residues. This CDR3 reads CASSWGGRETQYF. DNA for the CDR3: TGCGCCAGCAGCTGGGGCGGCCGGGAGACCCAGTACTTC. Variable domain in full (rest from reference TRBV5-1 and TRBJ2-5): KAGVTQTPRYLIKTRGQQVTLSCSPISGHRSVSWYQQTPGQGLQFLFEYFSETQRNKGNFPGRFSGRQFSNSRSEMNVSTLELGDSALYLCASSWGGRETQYFGPGTRLLVL.

This clonotype was counted ten times or more. V and J are TRBV11-2 and TRBJ2-4; unclear D gene. This CDR3 is built from 14 residues. Germline assignment: CDR1 SGHAT and CDR2 FQNNGV. Trimming pared 2 bases from V and 4 bases from J, leaving 9 bases between. The CDR3 protein is CASSLNDPKNIQYF. CDR3 sequence (DNA): TGTGCCAGCAGCTTAAATGACCCGAAAAACATTCAGTACTTC.

In this sample, this clonotype turned up many times. The chain carries TRBV27 and TRBJ2-7; D gene ambiguous. Trimming took 6 bases from V and 2 from J, leaving 17 bases between them. The CDR3 extends over 15 amino acids. Per the germline V gene, CDR1 is MNHEY and CDR2 is SMNVEV (reference sequence). The CDR3 sequence is CASRPSRDATYEQYF. CDR3 coding DNA: TGTGCCAGCAGACCCTCTCGCGATGCCACCTACGAGCAGTACTTC.

This clonotype was seen ten or more times. A much larger clone sits a single nucleotide away, making a read error possible. The rearrangement joins TRBV6-1 to TRBJ1-5; 10 bases map to TRBD1. V lost 6 bases, J lost 6 bases, and 11 bases stayed unmatched. CDR1 and CDR2 (germline): MNHNS, SASEGT. The CDR3 loop spans 16 amino acids. The DNA for the CDR3 is TGTGCCAGCAGGGCAACCGAGACAGGGGGCATTCAGCCCCAGCATTTT. It encodes CASRATETGGIQPQHF.

In its sample, this clonotype was seen a few times. The chain couples TRBV30 to TRBJ2-1; D tentatively reads TRBD1 or TRBD2 (6 bases each). Germline lookup yields CDR1 GTSNPN and CDR2 SVGIG (reference sequence). Trimming took 4 bases from V and 7 from J, leaving 20 bases between them. The CDR3 has 15 residues. The CDR3 sequence: CAWKGGVGLANEQFF. In DNA form, the CDR3 reads TGTGCCTGGAAGGGGGGCGTGGGGTTAGCAAATGAGCAGTTCTTC.

This clonotype was seen at least ten times. V is TRBV12-3 or TRBV12-4 and J is TRBJ2-3; TRBD2 matches at 11 bases. After removal of 6 bases from V and 5 bases from J, the junction contained 7 bases not matched to a gene. The CDR3 has 15 residues. CDR3 bases: TGTGCCAGCAGGCGACTAGCGGGAAGAAAAGATACGCAGTATTTT. It is translated as CASRRLAGRKDTQYF.